Listed here are 22 T cell receptor beta chains from one sample, sequenced in a study of OX40 agonist ivuxolimab in advanced cancers. Profiling relied on immunoSEQ multiplex PCR, and the TCRdb table lists in-frame clones only, not all of them. The table lists 60,000 to 80,000 clones, about 90% of them singletons. Here the sequenced sample was CD4+ or CD8+ T cells sorted from blood, taken in a trial of the OX40 agonist ivuxolimab. These receptors all come from an adult with an advanced solid tumor such as melanoma, head and neck, liver or kidney cancer.

This clone has a single count. The gene calls are TRBV6-5 and TRBJ2-2; D is unresolved. Germline assignment: CDR1 MNHEY and CDR2 SVGAGI. The V and J ends lost 6 bases and 8 bases respectively, with 10 bases between them. The CDR3 extends over 12 amino acids. CDR3 residues: CASRTVKGELFF. The CDR3 DNA sequence: TGTGCCAGCAGGACTGTCAAAGGGGAGCTGTTTTTT.

The CDR3: CASSLAGPQREQFF. The DNA for the CDR3 is TGTGCCAGCAGCTTAGCGGGACCGCAACGTGAGCAGTTCTTC. V and J are TRBV5-6 and TRBJ2-1, with 7 bases matching TRBD2. Trimming took 2 bases from V and 9 from J; bases not matched to a gene: 8. CDR3 size: 14 residues. Germline V gene data show CDR1 as SGHDT and CDR2 as YYEEEE.

The genes are TRBV30 and TRBJ1-4; D may be TRBD1 (5 bases). This CDR3 spans 14 amino acids. V lost 1 base and J lost 8, with 14 bases in between. Germline loops: CDR1 GTSNPN, CDR2 SVGIG (reference sequence). CDR3 sequence reads: CAWSGPGNGEKLFF. The CDR3 DNA is TGTGCCTGGAGTGGGCCAGGGAATGGCGAAAAACTGTTTTTT.

This clone was observed once. V is TRBV4-3 and J is TRBJ2-7; D might be TRBD2 (7 bases). CDR1 and CDR2 from the germline V gene are LGHNA and YSLEER. The CDR3 has 14 amino acids. V gave up 0 bases and J gave up 6 bases, with 12 bases separating them. CDR3 DNA sequence: TGCGCCAGCAGCCAAGATCGGGGGGCCGGCGAGCAGTACTTC. Encoded protein: CASSQDRGAGEQYF.

In nucleotides, the CDR3 is TGTGCCAGCAGCAACTCTGGGGCCAACGTCCTGACTTTC. This codes for CASSNSGANVLTF. The chain links TRBV7-9 to TRBJ2-6; D not certain. V shed 5 bases and J shed 0 bases, with 2 bases lying between them. The germline gives CDR1 SEHNR, CDR2 FQNEAQ (reference sequence). This CDR3 region has 13 residues.

The chain recombines TRBV25-1 with TRBJ2-2, with TRBD1 matching over 7 bases. CDR3 length: 15 amino acids. CDR1 is MGHDK and CDR2 is SYGVNS in the germline V gene. V shed 4 bases, J shed 4 bases, and the junction held 6 bases outside the gene matches. The DNA for the CDR3 is TGTGCCAGCAGTGTGGACAGGCACCCCACCGGGGAGCTGTTTTTT. This codes for CASSVDRHPTGELFF.

CDR3 in DNA: TGCGCCAGCAGCATAAGTCTAGCGGCAAGCTCCTACGAGCAGTACTTC. This gives the protein CASSISLAASSYEQYF. The chain is built from TRBV5-1 and TRBJ2-7, with 7 bases that match TRBD2. Germline V lookup: CDR1 SGHRS, CDR2 YFSETQ. Trimming cost V 4 bases and J 0 bases; bases outside gene matches: 10. The CDR3 runs 16 residues. The whole variable domain, remainder taken from reference TRBV5-1 and TRBJ2-7, is KAGVTQTPRYLIKTRGQQVTLSCSPISGHRSVSWYQQTPGQGLQFLFEYFSETQRNKGNFPGRFSGRQFSNSRSEMNVSTLELGDSALYLCASSISLAASSYEQYFGPGTRLTVT.

The chain is built from TRBV5-6 and TRBJ2-3; 11 positions agree with TRBD1. Germline-derived CDR1 and CDR2 are SGHDT and YYEEEE. The CDR3 consists of 16 residues. Trimming removed 2 bases from V and 3 bases from J; junction bases left unmatched: 5. The CDR3 protein is CASSFIGQGATDTQYF. In DNA form, the CDR3 reads TGTGCCAGCAGCTTCATCGGACAGGGGGCTACAGATACGCAGTATTTT. Full variable domain (remainder filled in from reference TRBV5-6 and TRBJ2-3): DAGVTQSPTHLIKTRGQQVTLRCSPKSGHDTVSWYQQALGQGPQFIFQYYEEEERQRGNFPDRFSGHQFPNYSSELNVNALLLGDSALYLCASSFIGQGATDTQYFGPGTRLTVL.

This sequence joins TRBV11-3 and TRBJ2-5, with D uncertain. The germline gives CDR1 SGHNT, CDR2 YENEEA. V was pared by 1 base and J by 4 bases, with 1 base between. This CDR3 is 11 amino acids long. This CDR3 is CASSLGETQYF. DNA for the CDR3: TGTGCCAGCAGCTTAGGAGAGACCCAGTACTTC.

The chain recombines TRBV5-1 with TRBJ2-3; 10 bases line up with TRBD2. The CDR3 sequence is 19 residues long. V trimming: 3 bases; J trimming: 1 base; junction bases outside the gene matches: 14. The germline V gene encodes CDR1 SGHRS and CDR2 YFSETQ. CDR3 nucleotide sequence: TGCGCCAGCAGCTCGGGGGGCCTAGCGGGAGACACGGGCACAGATACGCAGTATTTT. This sequence encodes CASSSGGLAGDTGTDTQYF.

The chain recombines TRBV6-1 with TRBJ1-4, with TRBD1 identical over 10 bases. The V gene end was trimmed by 4 bases and the J gene end by 7 bases; junction bases not matched to a gene: 12. The CDR3 is 17 amino acids. Germline loops: CDR1 MNHNS, CDR2 SASEGT. This chain's CDR3 is CASSAGRAGQGSEKLFF. The CDR3 coding sequence is TGTGCCAGCAGTGCGGGTAGGGCGGGACAGGGGAGTGAAAAACTGTTTTTT.

The chain carries TRBV7-9 and TRBJ2-2; 11 bases match TRBD1. The CDR3 loop spans 16 amino acids. V gave up 4 bases and J gave up 3 bases; unmatched junction bases: 4. The germline V gene has CDR1 SEHNR and CDR2 FQNEAQ (reference sequence). CDR3 amino acids: CASSSGDRGYTGELFF. In DNA form, the CDR3 reads TGTGCCAGCAGCTCCGGGGACAGGGGGTACACCGGGGAGCTGTTTTTT.

The V call is TRBV27, the J call TRBJ1-6; D call uncertain. CDR1 is MNHEY, CDR2 SMNVEV, per germline (reference sequence). CDR3 length: 13 amino acids. V was shortened by 8 bases and J by 13 bases, with 18 bases between the two germline ends. The CDR3, as DNA: TGTGCCAGCTCCCCAAGAACTGGTAACCCCCTCCACTTT. It yields the protein CASSPRTGNPLHF.

This clone appeared a few times. The rearrangement uses TRBV10-1 and TRBJ2-1; D unclear. Trimming took off 3 bases at V and 9 bases at J, with 9 bases between the two ends. The CDR3 is 12 amino acids. Germline lookup yields CDR1 WNHNN and CDR2 SYGVQD (reference sequence). CDR3: CASSDSMAEQFF. Written as DNA, the CDR3 is TGCGCCAGCAGTGACTCGATGGCTGAGCAGTTCTTC.

The chain carries TRBV30 and TRBJ1-2; TRBD1 agrees at 9 bases. CDR3 length equals 16 residues. The germline CDR1 and CDR2 sequences are GTSNPN and SVGIG (reference sequence). The ends lost 3 bases at V and 3 bases at J; junction bases unmatched: 11. For the CDR3, the DNA is TGTGCCTGGAGCAAACTACAGGGGGCCCCCTACTATGGCTACACCTTC. It is translated as CAWSKLQGAPYYGYTF.

The gene calls are TRBV15 and TRBJ2-6; 10 nucleotides match TRBD1. Germline trimming cut 3 bases from V and 4 bases from J; bases unmatched to any gene: 3. The CDR3 is 16 residues long. CDR1 is LNHNV, CDR2 YYDKDF, per germline (reference sequence). The CDR3 bases are TGTGCCACCAGCAGGGGACAGGGGTCCGGGGCCAACGTCCTGACTTTC. Its translation is CATSRGQGSGANVLTF.

DNA for the CDR3: TGTGCCAGCAGCTTAGGAACTCTAGCGGCTCTTGGGGAGACCCAGTACTTC. This codes for CASSLGTLAALGETQYF. The chain employs TRBV7-2 and TRBJ2-5, with 7 bases aligning to TRBD2. From germline, CDR1 is SGHTA and CDR2 FQGNSA. V shed 1 base and J 5 bases; nucleotides not matched to a gene: 13. The CDR3 is 17 residues long.

This chain joins TRBV7-6 and TRBJ2-3; 9 bases fit TRBD2. Trimming cost V 5 bases and J 2 bases; bases outside gene matches: 8. The CDR3 spans 16 residues. From germline, CDR1 is SGHVS and CDR2 FNYEAQ. In DNA form, the CDR3 reads TGTGCCAGCAGCGGGGGGCTAGCGGGATCCACAGATACGCAGTATTTT. Amino acids: CASSGGLAGSTDTQYF.

The chain combines TRBV6-5 with TRBJ2-1; 7 bases align to TRBD2. J gave up 12 bases and V 0 bases, and 5 bases lay outside the gene matches. CDR3 length: 13 residues. Germline V gene data show CDR1 as MNHEY and CDR2 as SVGAGI. CDR3 residues: CASSYSGGRVQFF. The CDR3 DNA sequence: TGTGCCAGCAGTTACTCGGGAGGGCGTGTGCAGTTCTTC.

The chain employs TRBV11-3 and TRBJ2-7; 9 positions match TRBD2. The V gene's germline CDR1 is SGHNT and CDR2 YENEEA. The CDR3 is 15 amino acids. V shed 2 bases and J 5 bases; nucleotides not matched to a gene: 7. The CDR3 bases are TGTGCCAGCAGCTTAAGTGCGGGAGGGCCTAACGAGCAGTACTTC. Amino acid sequence: CASSLSAGGPNEQYF.

This clone was detected once. This chain links TRBV11-3 with TRBJ2-3, with TRBD1 matching over 7 bases. Germline trimming cut 5 bases from V and 5 bases from J; bases unmatched to any gene: 4. The CDR3 sequence is 13 residues long. The germline gives CDR1 SGHNT, CDR2 YENEEA. This CDR3 reads CASSPHRGDTQYF. In nucleotides, the CDR3 is TGTGCCAGCAGCCCACACAGGGGAGATACGCAGTATTTT. The entire variable domain, with the rest obtained from reference TRBV11-3 and TRBJ2-3, is as follows: EAGVVQSPRYKIIEKKQPVAFWCNPISGHNTLYWYLQNLGQGPELLIRYENEEAVDDSQLPKDRFSAERLKGVDSTLKIQPAELGDSAVYLCASSPHRGDTQYFGPGTRLTVL.

The rearrangement uses TRBV27 and TRBJ2-7; 7 bases line up with TRBD2. Trimming removed 6 bases from V and 4 bases from J; junction bases left unmatched: 6. The CDR3 extends over 13 amino acids. In germline, CDR1 is MNHEY, CDR2 SMNVEV (reference sequence). CDR3 residues: CASSRDYGYEQYF. In nucleotides, the CDR3 is TGTGCCAGCAGCCGGGACTACGGTTACGAGCAGTACTTC.